The following is a T cell receptor beta chain sequence with its context. Its specific antigen is unknown. Base qualities are missing; no much larger clone stands one base away. The donors were healthy, HIV-negative adults who had no recently reported acute infections or vaccinations. Every donor was a Caucasian adult residing in Nashville, Tennessee, USA. CD4+ T cells were enriched by magnetic negative selection; naive cells were then positively selected on CD45RA, and the negative fraction formed the memory subset. After blood collection by leukapheresis, PBMCs were isolated using Ficoll-Histopaque density gradient centrifugation and then cryopreserved in the vapor phase of liquid nitrogen. Purity and quantity of every magnetically sorted T cell population were checked by analytical flow cytometry. Genomic DNA was isolated from every sorted fraction and measured by UV absorbance on a Nanodrop 2000c.

Relative to germline, V is 4 bases shorter and J is 2 bases shorter, with 12 bases between their ends. From the cysteine up to the phenylalanine, the CDR3 has a length of 15 residues. Just CDR3 DNA is preserved here, 45 bases in frame from base 1. Based on the germline V gene (reference sequence), the CDR1 and CDR2 sequences are MNHEY and SMNVEV. Using the deep immunoSEQ assay, multiplex PCR amplified TCR CDR3 regions from genomic DNA. Extracted genomic DNA from each cell subset was distributed evenly across all wells of several immunoSEQ 96-well plates, and each plate was treated as a replicate. For sorted subsets, approximately 200 ng of genomic DNA, equivalent to roughly 30,000 T cell genomes, went into each replicate PCR. Purified libraries were quantified with a Qubit 3.0 fluorometer, sized on a Bioanalyzer 2100, and re-quantified with the KAPA Library Quantification kit. Every immunoSEQ 96-well plate was sequenced on a dedicated single-read 150-cycle Illumina NextSeq 550 flow cell. In the source study's methods: Because only junctional sequences without quality scores were contained in the immunoSEQ output, filtering matching that applied to full-length reads could not be performed. To assign V/J genes and CDR3, sequences were annotated using PyIR, a Python wrapper for IgBLAST v1.9, with IMGT germline references. Reads were filtered out if the reads had weak V/J assignments (E-value above 1e-6), no CDR3, stop codons, out-of-frame junctions, or ambiguous translated residues. V3J clonotypes were defined by identical inferred V gene, J gene, and CDR3 amino acid sequence. The percentage overlap between two repertoires was calculated by dividing the number of shared unique clonotypes by the size of the smaller repertoire. RTK rarefaction, the Chao1 estimator, and Recon v2.1 estimates of unobserved clonotypes were used to assess repertoire richness. Generation probabilities were computed with OLGA for all TCRbeta clonotypes obtained by the gDNA method from a handful of donors. The source is immuneACCESS, and TCRdb retained only in-frame sequences with V and J called. Part of the clones is not carried over; for the studies checked, unresolved V genes explain less than half of this, and the remainder is unexplained. V and J calls and clone size are as listed in that table; D and trimming were resolved from the DNA. The sample table records 2 million to 2.5 million clones; 85% to 95% of these occur just once. About 0.41% of the sample is in the top ten clones.

The data stem from a study of shared clonotypes between healthy human individuals (dated by TCRdb to the early 2020s). General notes on the study: The cohort included three men and a couple of women between 18 and 49 years of age. For each donor, CD4 naive and CD4 memory were each run on three plates, CD8 naive on two plates, and CD8 memory on one plate. To increase sequencing depth and limit assay-specific biases, different laboratories used diverse techniques to prepare libraries and sequence TCR repertoires. Each donor's leukapheresis produced roughly between roughly 0.94 and 9.5 billion PBMCs. To estimate repertoire size and how much clonotypes are shared between individuals, the study performed deep sequencing of blood TCR repertoires from five healthy adults.

Here is what the overall study found, with its caveats: Incomplete sequencing was indicated by rarefaction of sorted-subset datasets, despite the large sequencing depth. Compared with non-shared clonotypes, clonotypes shared by all four sorted-subset donors had higher generation probabilities. The genetic and exposure-history diversity represented was limited by the small number of donors. Based on pairwise subsampling, the degree of clonotype sharing among donors was expected to be affected by sequencing depth. Sampling was restricted to blood, and TCR repertoires in tissues likely differ from the TCR repertoires found in blood. Across a handful of donors, around 5% of naive CD4, 3% to 4% of naive CD8, approximately 2.5% of memory CD4, and about 0.44% of memory CD8 clonotypes were shared. Estimated clonotype richness was generally larger for naive than for memory subsets.

Sequencing was carried out using naive CD4+ T cells from PBMCs. The cell subset or site label for this specimen denotes: CD45RA+ positively selected. Recombination connected TRBV27 to TRBJ1-5; the D gene cannot be resolved reliably. This TCR derives from a young man in good health. Some clones in this sample may be carry-over from other donors' samples. The DNA sequence follows: TGTGCCAGCAGTTCCAGAACGGGAGGCAATCAGCCCCAGCATTTT. Its translation reads: CASSSRTGGNQPQHF.